This T cell receptor beta chain was identified during a study of monozygotic twins with inflammatory bowel disease. No DNA is given; TCRdb re-called the 5' RACE reads and lists each CDR3 protein once. The sample has approximately 330,000 distinct CDR3 sequences; the top ten hold approximately 2%. The specimen sequenced was blood. The receptor was isolated from a human donor with ulcerative colitis or Crohn's disease, or a healthy co-twin of an affected twin (not recorded which).

CDR3 residues: CASSQDSTYEQYF. The V and J genes are TRBV4-1 and TRBJ2-7. In germline, CDR1 is MGHRA, CDR2 YSYEKL. This CDR3 is built from 13 residues.